The 6 T cell receptor beta chains below were found in one sample sequenced in a study of shared clonotypes between healthy human individuals. Only in-frame clones appear in the TCRdb table, and some are missing; sequencing was by immunoSEQ multiplex PCR. The sample lists about 600,000 clones, about 95% occurring once. The naive CD8 population came from CD45RO-negative cells selected for CCR7, without terminally differentiated effector memory CD45RA+ cells. The sample taken for sequencing was naive CD8+ T cells sorted from blood. Every receptor here comes from a woman aged 25-40 years in good health.

The genes are TRBV5-4 and TRBJ2-1; weak D call: TRBD2 (5 bases). This CDR3 is 13 amino acids long. The V gene lost 2 bases and the J gene lost 7 bases, with 10 bases spanning the gap. Germline lookup yields CDR1 SGHNT and CDR2 YYREEE (reference sequence). CDR3 nucleotides: TGTGCCAGCAGCTTTCGAGGGCGGAATGAGCAGTTCTTC. The encoded protein is CASSFRGRNEQFF.

A single count supports this clone. The chain recombines TRBV29-1 with TRBJ2-7; D possibly corresponds to TRBD2 (6 bases). V lost 4 bases to trimming and J lost 0 bases, with 10 bases between them. Looked up from germline, CDR1 is SQVTM and CDR2 is ANQGSEA. This CDR3 contains 13 residues. CDR3 in amino acids: CSVVGGNSYEQYF. The CDR3 region has the DNA TGCAGCGTTGTTGGGGGGAACTCCTACGAGCAGTACTTC.

Only one count was recorded for this clone. The chain is built from TRBV6-6 and TRBJ1-1, with no clear D. V lost 5 bases, J lost 1 base, and 11 bases lay in between. CDR1 is MNHNY, CDR2 SVGAGI, per germline (reference sequence). This CDR3 has 14 residues. CDR3 sequence (DNA): TGTGCCAGCAGTGATTCGTTTGGGAACACTGAAGCTTTCTTT. It yields the protein CASSDSFGNTEAFF.

V gene TRBV11-2 combines with J gene TRBJ1-2; perhaps TRBD1 as D (6 bases). V was shortened by 0 bases and J by 3 bases, with 14 bases between the two germline ends. CDR1 and CDR2 (germline): SGHAT, FQNNGV. CDR3 length equals 16 residues. As DNA, the CDR3 is TGTGCCAGCAGCTTAGATATATTGGACAGCGACTATGGCTACACCTTC. Translating gives CASSLDILDSDYGYTF.

V is TRBV11-2 and J is TRBJ2-3; a possible D gene is TRBD2 (6 bases). The germline CDR1 and CDR2 sequences are SGHAT and FQNNGV. The CDR3 is 17 amino acids. Trimming removed 5 bases at V and 2 bases at J, with 20 bases between. CDR3 sequence reads: CASSPTMTSRPTDTQYF. In DNA form, the CDR3 reads TGTGCCAGCAGCCCTACCATGACTAGTAGACCCACAGATACGCAGTATTTT.

The chain joins TRBV12-1 to TRBJ2-1. TRBV12-1 constitutes a pseudogene. The length of the CDR3 is 15 residues. The CDR3 bases are TGTGCCAGCAGCTTTTGCTCGAAAATGTACAATGAGCAGTTCTTC. Amino acids: CASSFCSKMYNEQFF.